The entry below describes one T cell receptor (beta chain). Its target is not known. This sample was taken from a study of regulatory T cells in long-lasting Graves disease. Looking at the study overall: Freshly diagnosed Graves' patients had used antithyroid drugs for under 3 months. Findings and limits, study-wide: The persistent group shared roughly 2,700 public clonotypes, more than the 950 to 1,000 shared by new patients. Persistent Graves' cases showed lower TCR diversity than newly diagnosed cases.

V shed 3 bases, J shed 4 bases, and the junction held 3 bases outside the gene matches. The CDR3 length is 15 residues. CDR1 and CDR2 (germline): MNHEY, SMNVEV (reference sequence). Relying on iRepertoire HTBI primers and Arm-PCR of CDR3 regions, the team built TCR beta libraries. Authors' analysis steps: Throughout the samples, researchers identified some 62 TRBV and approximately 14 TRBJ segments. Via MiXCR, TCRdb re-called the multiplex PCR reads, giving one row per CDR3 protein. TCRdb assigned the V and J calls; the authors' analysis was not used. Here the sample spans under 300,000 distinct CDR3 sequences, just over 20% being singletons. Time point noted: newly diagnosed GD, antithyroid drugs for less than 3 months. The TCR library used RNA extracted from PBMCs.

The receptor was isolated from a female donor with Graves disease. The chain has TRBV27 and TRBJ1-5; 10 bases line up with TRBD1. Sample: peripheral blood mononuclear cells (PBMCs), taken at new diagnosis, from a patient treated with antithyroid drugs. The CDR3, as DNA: TGTGCCAGCAGTTTTGGACAGGGGGAGAATCAGCCCCAGCATTTT. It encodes CASSFGQGENQPQHF.